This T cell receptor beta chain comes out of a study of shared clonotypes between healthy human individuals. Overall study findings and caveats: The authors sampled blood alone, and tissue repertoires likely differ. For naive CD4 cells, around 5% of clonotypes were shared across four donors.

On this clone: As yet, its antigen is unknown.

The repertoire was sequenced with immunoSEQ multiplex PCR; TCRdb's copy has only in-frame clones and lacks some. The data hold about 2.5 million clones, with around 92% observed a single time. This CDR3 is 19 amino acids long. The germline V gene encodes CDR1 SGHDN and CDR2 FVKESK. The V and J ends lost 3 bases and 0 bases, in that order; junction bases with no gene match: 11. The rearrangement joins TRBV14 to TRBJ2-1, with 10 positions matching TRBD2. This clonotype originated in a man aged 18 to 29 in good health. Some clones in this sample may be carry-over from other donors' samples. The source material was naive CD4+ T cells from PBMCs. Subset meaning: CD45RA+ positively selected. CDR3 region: CASSQPSASSGSSYNEQFF. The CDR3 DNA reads TGTGCCAGCAGCCAGCCCTCTGCTTCTAGCGGGAGCTCCTACAATGAGCAGTTCTTC.